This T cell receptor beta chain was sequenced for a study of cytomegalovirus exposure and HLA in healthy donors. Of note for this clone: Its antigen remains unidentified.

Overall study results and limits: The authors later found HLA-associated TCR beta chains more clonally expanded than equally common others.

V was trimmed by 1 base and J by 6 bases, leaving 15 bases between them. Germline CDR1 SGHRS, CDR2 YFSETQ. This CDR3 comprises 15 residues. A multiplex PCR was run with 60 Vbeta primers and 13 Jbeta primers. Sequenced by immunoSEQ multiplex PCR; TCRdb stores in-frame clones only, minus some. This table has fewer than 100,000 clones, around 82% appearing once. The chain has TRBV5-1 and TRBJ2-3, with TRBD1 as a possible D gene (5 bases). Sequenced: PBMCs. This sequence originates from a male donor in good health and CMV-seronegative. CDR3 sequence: CASSLYSHRTDTQYF. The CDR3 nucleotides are TGCGCCAGCAGCTTGTACTCTCACAGGACGGATACGCAGTATTTT.